This T cell receptor (beta chain) was obtained from a study of T cells after yellow fever vaccination. Study as a whole: When fractions had low cell numbers, they were prepared with SMART-Seq v4 Ultra Low Input.

A single record per CDR3 protein comes from TCRdb applying MiXCR to the 5' RACE reads. The sample has some 300,000 distinct CDR3 sequences, around 4% seen once; the top ten hold around 20%. There are a few counts of this clonotype. This CDR3 region has 13 residues. From germline, CDR1 is DFQATT and CDR2 SNEGSKA (reference sequence). Trimming removed 3 bases from V and 4 bases from J, with 12 bases in between. The chain combines TRBV20-1 with TRBJ1-1; no clear D gene. The sequence came from a man in his late teens or twenties who received the YFV17D yellow fever vaccine. The sequencing here drew on PBMCs, taken on the day of the yellow fever booster vaccination. CDR3 loop: CSASTSVPTEAFF. The CDR3 nucleotides read TGCAGTGCTAGTACCAGTGTTCCCACTGAAGCTTTCTTT.